These 23 T cell receptor beta chains came from one sample sequenced in a study of blood T cell repertoires in COVID-19. TCRdb's copy holds only in-frame clones and misses some; the assay was immunoSEQ multiplex PCR. In the table there are more than 250,000 clones, 70% to 90% of which are singletons. The sample comprised PBMCs or T cells enriched from blood (not recorded which). The receptors originated from a man aged 30 to 39 who had recovered from COVID-19.

V and J are TRBV7-2 and TRBJ1-6; TRBD1 agrees at 11 bases. Germline lookup yields CDR1 SGHTA and CDR2 FQGNSA. The trim removed 3 bases at V and 8 bases at J, leaving 3 bases unmatched. This CDR3 is built from 15 residues. For the CDR3, the DNA is TGTGCCAGCAGCTTCGGGACAGGGGGTCATTCACCCCTCCACTTT. Its protein product is CASSFGTGGHSPLHF.

The genes are TRBV5-1 and TRBJ2-1; TRBD1 aligns across 9 bases. This CDR3 is 17 amino acids long. Germline CDR1 reads SGHRS; CDR2 reads YFSETQ. With V trimmed by 3 bases and J by 0 bases, 7 bases remained unmatched. The CDR3 nucleotides read TGCGCCAGCAGCTATAAACAGGGGGCTGGCTCCTACAATGAGCAGTTCTTC. Translated, it gives CASSYKQGAGSYNEQFF.

The gene calls are TRBV5-6 and TRBJ2-4; no clear D gene. The V end was cut by 2 bases, the J end by 1 base, with 7 bases between. The CDR3 consists of 14 residues. Germline V gene data show CDR1 as SGHDT and CDR2 as YYEEEE. CDR3 sequence: CASSLSAAKNIQYF. CDR3 DNA: TGTGCCAGCAGCTTATCAGCGGCCAAAAACATTCAGTACTTC.

V and J are TRBV6-2 or TRBV6-3 and TRBJ1-6, with D unclear. The CDR3 is 20 amino acids. The germline V gene has CDR1 MNHEY and CDR2 SVGEGT. V was shortened by 2 bases and J by 3 bases, with 23 bases between the two germline ends. The CDR3 sequence: CASSYPTFPYGGNYNSPLHF. The CDR3 nucleotides are TGTGCCAGCAGTTACCCCACGTTTCCTTATGGAGGGAACTATAATTCACCCCTCCACTTT.

Of note for this clone: One end of the junction is discordant with germline, which a read error may explain. The rearrangement joins TRBV27 to TRBJ2-5; 7 bases fit TRBD1. Germline V CDR1 and CDR2: MNHEY, SMNVEV (reference sequence). The length of the CDR3 is 15 residues. CDR3 loop: CASSIRTGLREAQYF. DNA for the CDR3: TGTGCCAGCAGTATCCGGACAGGCCTAAGAGAGGCCCAGTACTTC.

The chain couples TRBV5-1 to TRBJ1-4, with TRBD1 matching 7 bases. Trimming removed 3 bases from V and 5 bases from J; junction bases left unmatched: 7. CDR1 and CDR2 from the germline V gene are SGHRS and YFSETQ. The CDR3 covers 15 residues. CDR3 nucleotide sequence: TGCGCCAGCAGCTCACAGGGGTTTGACAATGAAAAACTGTTTTTT. It yields the protein CASSSQGFDNEKLFF.

V usage is TRBV27 and J usage is TRBJ2-7; D gene unclear. Germline CDR1 is MNHEY and CDR2 is SMNVEV (reference sequence). The V gene lost 5 bases and the J gene lost 4 bases, with 12 bases spanning the gap. CDR3 length: 13 amino acids. The CDR3 spells CASSRPWAYEQYF. The CDR3 region has the DNA TGTGCCAGCAGTCGCCCATGGGCGTACGAGCAGTACTTC.

The chain employs TRBV4-2 and TRBJ1-1; D not resolved. Looked up from germline, CDR1 is LGHNA and CDR2 is YNFKEQ. V was cut by 7 bases and J by 8 bases, with 17 bases left in between. This CDR3 has 13 residues. The CDR3 DNA sequence: TGTGCCAGCAATCAAAACACGCTCAGGGAAGCTTTCTTT. Amino acid sequence: CASNQNTLREAFF.

This chain uses TRBV14 with TRBJ1-6; D not resolved. CDR3 length: 14 amino acids. V lost 1 base, J lost 7 bases, and 8 bases lay in between. Germline-derived CDR1 and CDR2 are SGHDN and FVKESK. The CDR3 loop reads CASSQGAGNSPLHF. Written as DNA, the CDR3 is TGTGCCAGCAGCCAAGGTGCAGGCAATTCACCCCTCCACTTT.

The chain joins TRBV18 to TRBJ2-7, with TRBD2 identical over 9 bases. The CDR3 covers 14 residues. V lost 3 bases, J lost 7 bases, and 7 bases stayed unmatched. Germline values: CDR1 KGHSH, CDR2 LQKENI. CDR3 in DNA: TGTGCCAGCTCACCTCTAGCGGGGACCCGGGAGCAGTACTTC. It codes for CASSPLAGTREQYF.

The chain employs TRBV2 and TRBJ1-1; 8 nucleotides match TRBD1. The CDR3 loop spans 15 amino acids. The germline V gene encodes CDR1 SNHLY and CDR2 FYNNEI. The ends lost 10 bases at V and 5 bases at J; junction bases unmatched: 15. The CDR3 loop is CATRRAGGSWTEAFF. The CDR3 DNA reads as TGTGCCACCCGGCGGGCAGGGGGCTCGTGGACTGAAGCTTTCTTT.

V gene TRBV29-1 combines with J gene TRBJ1-3; D ambiguous. Germline V gene lookup returns CDR1 SQVTM and CDR2 ANQGSEA. This CDR3 is built from 13 residues. The V end lost 4 bases, the J end lost 0 bases, and 7 bases lay between the germline ends. The CDR3 nucleotides read TGCAGCGTTGGAGGTTACTCTGGAAACACCATATATTTT. It codes for CSVGGYSGNTIYF.

This clone was observed a single time. The rearrangement joins TRBV25-1 to TRBJ2-3; 11 bases align to TRBD2. This CDR3 is built from 16 residues. CDR1 is MGHDK, CDR2 SYGVNS, per germline. V trimming: 1 base; J trimming: 4 bases; junction bases outside the gene matches: 4. The CDR3 loop reads CASSELGSGGADTQYF. DNA of the CDR3: TGTGCCAGCAGTGAATTGGGTAGCGGGGGGGCAGATACGCAGTATTTT.

The chain employs TRBV7-9 and TRBJ2-2, with D perhaps TRBD2 (6 bases). Trimming shortened V by 5 bases and J by 3 bases, and 16 bases separated the two germline ends. Germline values: CDR1 SEHNR, CDR2 FQNEAQ (reference sequence). This CDR3 has 16 residues. The DNA of the CDR3 is TGTGCCAGCAGCCCACAGGAGCGGGCTTACACCGGGGAGCTGTTTTTT. Its translation: CASSPQERAYTGELFF.

The chain has TRBV2 and TRBJ1-1; D might be TRBD1 (5 bases). V was shortened by 2 bases and J by 3 bases, with 13 bases between the two germline ends. The CDR3 covers 15 residues. CDR1 is SNHLY, CDR2 FYNNEI, per germline. The CDR3: CASSERRQPYTEAFF. CDR3 DNA: TGTGCCAGCAGTGAACGACGACAGCCATACACTGAAGCTTTCTTT.

The rearrangement joins TRBV5-4 to TRBJ1-6; a weak D match, TRBD1 (6 bases). Per germline, CDR1 SGHNT and CDR2 YYREEE (reference sequence). V was trimmed by 0 bases and J by 14 bases, leaving 21 bases between them. CDR3 length: 16 residues. CDR3 loop: CASSLGGGRPMLTLHF. The CDR3, as DNA: TGTGCCAGCAGCTTGGGGGGGGGCCGCCCTATGTTGACCCTCCACTTT.

V gene TRBV24-1 combines with J gene TRBJ2-1, with unresolved D. The CDR3 extends over 11 amino acids. V was trimmed by 3 bases and J by 8 bases, leaving 4 bases between them. The germline gives CDR1 KGHDR, CDR2 SFDVKD. The CDR3 nucleotides are TGTGCCACCAGTGATGGAGATGAGCAGTTCTTC. Translated: CATSDGDEQFF.

V is TRBV18 and J is TRBJ2-2, with D maybe TRBD2 (6 bases). The V gene's germline CDR1 is KGHSH and CDR2 LQKENI. The CDR3 extends over 19 amino acids. Trimming shortened V by 0 bases and J by 4 bases, and 21 bases separated the two germline ends. The chain's CDR3 is CASSPPPGLISVGTGELFF. The CDR3, as DNA: TGTGCCAGCTCACCACCCCCGGGACTCATTTCTGTCGGCACCGGGGAGCTGTTTTTT. The complete variable domain, with remaining parts taken from reference TRBV18 and TRBJ2-2, reads NAGVMQNPRHLVRRRGQEARLRCSPMKGHSHVYWYRQLPEEGLKFMVYLQKENIIDESGMPKERFSAEFPKEGPSILRIQQVVRGDSAAYFCASSPPPGLISVGTGELFFGEGSRLTVL.

The V and J genes are TRBV25-1 and TRBJ1-1; D perhaps matches TRBD1 (5 bases). V was pared by 8 bases and J by 5 bases, with 12 bases between. This CDR3 comprises 12 residues. Germline CDR1 and CDR2: MGHDK and SYGVNS. CDR3 in DNA: TGTGCCAGCGCCAGGGTTTCGACTGAAGCTTTCTTT. Protein: CASARVSTEAFF.

In its sample, this clone was seen a few times. This chain connects TRBV7-6 to TRBJ2-1, with unresolved D. The CDR3 consists of 15 residues. CDR1 is SGHVS and CDR2 is FNYEAQ in the germline V gene. V lost 0 bases and J lost 2, with 8 bases in between. CDR3: CASSLAHQTYNEQFF. CDR3 DNA sequence: TGTGCCAGCAGCTTAGCACACCAGACCTACAATGAGCAGTTCTTC.

As for this clone: The sample holds other DNA sequences that translate to the same CDR3. This chain joins TRBV24-1 and TRBJ1-5; D is perhaps TRBD1 (5 bases). The germline CDR1 and CDR2 sequences are KGHDR and SFDVKD. Trimming left V 0 bases short and J 6 bases short, with 5 bases between. There are 13 residues in the CDR3. The CDR3 reads CATSDLRGQPQHF. The CDR3 DNA is TGTGCCACCAGTGATTTGAGGGGTCAGCCCCAGCATTTT.

This chain links TRBV11-2 with TRBJ2-3; unclear D gene. The CDR3 consists of 15 residues. V dropped 1 base and J dropped 2 bases, with 10 bases sitting between them. Germline lookup yields CDR1 SGHAT and CDR2 FQNNGV. The DNA for the CDR3 is TGTGCCAGCAGCTTAGTCGCCTACCTCACAGATACGCAGTATTTT. It is translated as CASSLVAYLTDTQYF.

This chain joins TRBV3-1 (or the pseudogene TRBV3-2) and TRBJ2-7; D perhaps matches TRBD1 (5 bases). Trimming removed 1 base from V and 6 bases from J, with 19 bases in between. The CDR3 spans 16 residues. CDR1 LGHDT and CDR2 YNNKEL come from the germline V gene (reference sequence). The CDR3 DNA reads as TGTGCCAGCAGCCAAGTTGGTTCTCGTAGGGGCGGCGAGCAGTACTTC. The encoded protein is CASSQVGSRRGGEQYF.